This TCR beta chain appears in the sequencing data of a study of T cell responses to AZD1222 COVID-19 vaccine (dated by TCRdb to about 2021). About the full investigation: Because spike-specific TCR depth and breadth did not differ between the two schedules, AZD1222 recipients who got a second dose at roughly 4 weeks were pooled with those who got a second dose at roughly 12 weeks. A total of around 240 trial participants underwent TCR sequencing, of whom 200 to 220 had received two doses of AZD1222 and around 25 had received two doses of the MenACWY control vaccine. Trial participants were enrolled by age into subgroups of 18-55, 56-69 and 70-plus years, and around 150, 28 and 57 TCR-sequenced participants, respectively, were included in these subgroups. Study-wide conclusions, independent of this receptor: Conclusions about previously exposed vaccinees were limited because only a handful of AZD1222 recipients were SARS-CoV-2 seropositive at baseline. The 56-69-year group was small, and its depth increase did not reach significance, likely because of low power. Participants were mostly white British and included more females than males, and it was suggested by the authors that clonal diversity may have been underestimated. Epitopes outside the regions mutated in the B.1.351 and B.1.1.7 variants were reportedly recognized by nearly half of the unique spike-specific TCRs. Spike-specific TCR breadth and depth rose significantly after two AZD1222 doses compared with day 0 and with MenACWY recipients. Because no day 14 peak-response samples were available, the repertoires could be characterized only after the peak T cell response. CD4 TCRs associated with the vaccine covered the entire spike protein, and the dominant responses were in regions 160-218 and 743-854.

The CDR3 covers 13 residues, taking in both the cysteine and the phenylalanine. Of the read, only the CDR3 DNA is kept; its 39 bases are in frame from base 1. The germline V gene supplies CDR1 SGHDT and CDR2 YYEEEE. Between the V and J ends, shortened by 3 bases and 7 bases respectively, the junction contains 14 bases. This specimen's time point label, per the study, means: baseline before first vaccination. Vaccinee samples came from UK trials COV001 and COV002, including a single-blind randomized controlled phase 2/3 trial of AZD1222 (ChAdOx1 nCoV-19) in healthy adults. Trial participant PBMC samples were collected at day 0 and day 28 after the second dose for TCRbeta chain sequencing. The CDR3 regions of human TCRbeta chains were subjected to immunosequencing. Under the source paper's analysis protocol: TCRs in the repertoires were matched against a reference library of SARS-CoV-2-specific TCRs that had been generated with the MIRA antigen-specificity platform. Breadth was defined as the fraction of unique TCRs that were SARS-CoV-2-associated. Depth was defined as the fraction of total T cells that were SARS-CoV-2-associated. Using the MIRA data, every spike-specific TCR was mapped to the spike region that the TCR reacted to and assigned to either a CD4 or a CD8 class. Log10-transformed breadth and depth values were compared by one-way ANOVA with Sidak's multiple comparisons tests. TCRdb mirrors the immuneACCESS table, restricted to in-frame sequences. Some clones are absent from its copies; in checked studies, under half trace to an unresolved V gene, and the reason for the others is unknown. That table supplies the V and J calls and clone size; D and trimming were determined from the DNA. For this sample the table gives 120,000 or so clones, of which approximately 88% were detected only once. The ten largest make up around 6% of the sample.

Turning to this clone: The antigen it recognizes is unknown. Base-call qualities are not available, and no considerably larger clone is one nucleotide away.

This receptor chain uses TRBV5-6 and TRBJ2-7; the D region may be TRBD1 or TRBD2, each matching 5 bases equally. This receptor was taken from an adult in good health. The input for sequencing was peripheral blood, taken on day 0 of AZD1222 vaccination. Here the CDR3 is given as CASSWDGSGEQYF. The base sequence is TGTGCCAGCAGCTGGGACGGATCTGGAGAGCAGTACTTC.